The following is a TCR beta chain sequence with its context. The specificity of this receptor is unknown. Base qualities are not at hand, and no much larger clone is one base apart. The data derive from a study of T cell repertoires in cytomegalovirus infection (dated by TCRdb to about 2019). Broadly, across the study: Donor HLA type was relevant to the analysis, as public TCR beta signatures indicated carriage of CMV infection together with the matching HLA type. Results and caveats for the whole study, not just this receptor: The ex vivo response was dominated by HLA-C-restricted CMV-specific TCR beta clonotypes, and the single most frequent clonotype in two of eight donors was supplied by these HLA-C-restricted clonotypes. Carriers of CMV infection plus the relevant HLA type were discriminated by the cumulative frequency of public TCR beta family members in the study cohort and in an independent approximately 360-donor cohort.

Sequenced using an Illumina HiSeq 1500. Clones were called with MiXCR by TCRdb after fastp trimmed the public reads at Q25, and only in-frame beta chains were retained. When rows share a CDR3 protein, they turn into one entry using the most common DNA and genes. Within this sample are a few hundred thousand distinct CDR3 sequences, with 15% to 20% of them counted one time only. The leading ten clones occupy approximately 10% of the sample. The V end gives up 4 bases and the J end 2 bases, leaving 3 bases in the junction not matched to a gene. The CDR3 holds 14 amino acids from the cysteine to the phenylalanine. Kept here is only the CDR3 DNA, which spans 42 bases and is read in frame from base 1. The germline V gene provides CDR1 MGHDK and CDR2 SYGVNS.

This sequence was found in a human donor in good health (CMV status not recorded). Some clones in this sample may be carry-over from other donors' samples. This chain joins TRBV25-1 to TRBJ2-7, with 9 middle bases fitting TRBD1. The sequencing sample was made of PBMCs. The bases read TGTGCCAGCAGTGGGGGGACAGGGACCTACGAGCAGTACTTC. This gives the protein CASSGGTGTYEQYF.